What follows is one T cell receptor beta chain and its context. Antigen unknown. The CDR3 is 19 residues long. Then a second PCR, running roughly 7 to 12 cycles, was carried out with a sample-barcoded 5' primer and a J-beta primer mix. TCRdb processed the 5' RACE reads anew with MiXCR; each CDR3 protein has one entry. The sample lists about 800,000 distinct CDR3 sequences, 20% to 30% occurring once. The authors drew about 9.5 milliliters of peripheral blood from each donor. The data were taken from a study of blood T cells in healthy people across ages. Regarding the study as a whole: As age increased, TCR beta diversity per million T cells fell in a roughly linear fashion.

These records were also assigned to another study, of T cells of mothers and their children. That paper notes: Overlap ran slightly, non-significantly higher for related than unrelated mother-child pairs.

Sequenced: blood. The receptor was isolated from a boy between 10 and 17 years old in good health. V gene TRBV21-1 combines with J gene TRBJ2-1; the table's D call TRBD2 went unverified against the DNA. TRBV21-1 is termed a pseudogene. The CDR3 DNA reads TGTGCCAGCAGCAAAGTGAACCCTTTGAGGGAGGTTTCCTACAATGAGCAGTTCTTC. It translates to CASSKVNPLREVSYNEQFF.